This record covers a single T cell receptor beta chain. The antigen remains unidentified. This sample's treatment: oral pan-JAK inhibitor, 5-10 mg twice daily. Lesional scalp tissue (obtained by punch biopsy) and peripheral blood were collected from alopecia areata patients. After isolation, RNA underwent reverse transcription to generate cDNA as the sequencing template. Repertoires were generated with immunoSEQ multiplex PCR, while TCRdb's copy carries only in-frame clones and drops some. The sample shows about 200,000 clones, 50% to 60% of them seen only once. The germline CDR1 and CDR2 sequences are MNHNY and SVGAGI (reference sequence). V shed 0 bases and J shed 1 base, with 6 bases lying between them. This CDR3 contains 14 residues. This sample is drawn from a study of CD8+ T cells in alopecia areata. Background on the study: Tofacitinib continued for 6 to 18 months and was then withheld for 6 months. Points from the study as a whole: It was lesional scalp, especially alopecia totalis/universalis, that showed higher clonality than normal scalp. Relative to mice, TCR sharing across patients was less clear, a difference possibly HLA-related.

The sample was CD4+ T cells sorted from blood, taken at week 4, from a patient treated with tofacitinib. The V and J genes are TRBV6-6 and TRBJ2-5; D may be TRBD1 or TRBD2 (5 bases each). The source is a human donor with alopecia areata. CDR3 coding DNA: TGTGCCAGCAGTTACTCGGGGGTCCAAGAGACCCAGTACTTC. Encoded protein: CASSYSGVQETQYF.